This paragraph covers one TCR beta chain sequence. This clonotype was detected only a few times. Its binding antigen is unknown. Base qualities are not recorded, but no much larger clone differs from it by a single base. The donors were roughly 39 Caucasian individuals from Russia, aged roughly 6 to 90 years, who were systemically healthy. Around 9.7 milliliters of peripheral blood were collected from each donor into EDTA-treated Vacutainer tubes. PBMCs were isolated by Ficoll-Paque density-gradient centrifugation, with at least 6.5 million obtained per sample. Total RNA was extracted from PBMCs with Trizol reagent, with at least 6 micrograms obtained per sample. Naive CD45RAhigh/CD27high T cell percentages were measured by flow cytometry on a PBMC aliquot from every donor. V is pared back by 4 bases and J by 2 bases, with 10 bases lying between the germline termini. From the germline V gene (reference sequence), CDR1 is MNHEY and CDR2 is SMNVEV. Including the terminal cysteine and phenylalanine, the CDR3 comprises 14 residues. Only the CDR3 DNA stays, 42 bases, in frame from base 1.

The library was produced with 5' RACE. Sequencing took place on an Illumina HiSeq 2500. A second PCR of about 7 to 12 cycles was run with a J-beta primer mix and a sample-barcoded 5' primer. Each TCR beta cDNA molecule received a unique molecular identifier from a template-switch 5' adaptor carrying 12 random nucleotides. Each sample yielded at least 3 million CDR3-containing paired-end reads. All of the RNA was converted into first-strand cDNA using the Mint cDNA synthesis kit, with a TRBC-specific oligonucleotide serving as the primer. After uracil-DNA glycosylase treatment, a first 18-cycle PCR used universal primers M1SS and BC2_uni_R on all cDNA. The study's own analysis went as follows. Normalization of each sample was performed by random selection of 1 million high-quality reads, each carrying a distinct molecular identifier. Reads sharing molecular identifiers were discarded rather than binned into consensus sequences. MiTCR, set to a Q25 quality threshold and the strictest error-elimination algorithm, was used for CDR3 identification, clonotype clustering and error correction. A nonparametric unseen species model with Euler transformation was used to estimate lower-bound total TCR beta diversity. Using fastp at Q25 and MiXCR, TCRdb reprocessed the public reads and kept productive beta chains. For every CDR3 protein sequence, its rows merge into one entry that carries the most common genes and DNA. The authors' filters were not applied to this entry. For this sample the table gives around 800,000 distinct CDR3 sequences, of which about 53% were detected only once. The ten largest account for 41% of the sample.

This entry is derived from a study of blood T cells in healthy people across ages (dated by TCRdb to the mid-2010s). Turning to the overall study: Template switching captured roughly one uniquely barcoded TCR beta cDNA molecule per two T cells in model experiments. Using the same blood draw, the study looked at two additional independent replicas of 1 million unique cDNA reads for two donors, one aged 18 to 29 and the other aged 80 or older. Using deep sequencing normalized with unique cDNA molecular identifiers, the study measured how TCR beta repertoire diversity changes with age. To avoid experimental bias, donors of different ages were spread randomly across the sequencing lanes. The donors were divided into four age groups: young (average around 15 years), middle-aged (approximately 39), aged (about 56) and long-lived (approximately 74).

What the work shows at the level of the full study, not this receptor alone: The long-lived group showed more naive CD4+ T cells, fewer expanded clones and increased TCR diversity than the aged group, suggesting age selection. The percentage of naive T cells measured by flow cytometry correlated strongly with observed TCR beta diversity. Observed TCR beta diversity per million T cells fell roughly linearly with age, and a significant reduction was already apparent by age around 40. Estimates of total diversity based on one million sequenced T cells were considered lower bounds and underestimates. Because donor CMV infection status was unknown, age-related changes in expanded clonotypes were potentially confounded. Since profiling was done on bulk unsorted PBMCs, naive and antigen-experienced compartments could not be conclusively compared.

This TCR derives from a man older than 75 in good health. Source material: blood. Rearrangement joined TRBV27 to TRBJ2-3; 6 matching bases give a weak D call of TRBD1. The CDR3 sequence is CASSWDKYTDTQYF. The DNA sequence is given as TGTGCCAGCAGTTGGGACAAGTACACAGATACGCAGTATTTT.